This TCR beta chain is drawn from a study of blood T cell repertoires in COVID-19. About the research overall: Collection of acute and convalescent COVID-19 samples took place in the United States, Italy and Spain. PBMCs, B-cell-depleted T cells, or T cells provided the cDNA or gDNA that made up the material.

Original processing methods: Nucleated cell counts were estimated from reference gene primer amplification. The method was immunoSEQ multiplex PCR; TCRdb's version includes in-frame clones alone and lacks a portion of them. V and J calls and clone size are as listed in that table; D and trimming were resolved from the DNA. The sample carries roughly 670,000 clones, just under 90% recorded once. V lost 5 bases, J lost 8 bases, and 10 bases stayed unmatched. Germline CDR1 is LNHNV and CDR2 is YYDKDF (reference sequence). This CDR3 region has 14 residues. V is TRBV15 and J is TRBJ1-1; 8 bases match TRBD1. The sequence was obtained from a woman under 30 with acute or convalescent COVID-19. Specimen: peripheral blood. The CDR3 protein is CATSHPKYRGEAFF. CDR3 DNA sequence: TGTGCCACCAGCCATCCTAAGTACAGGGGGGAAGCTTTCTTT. Complete variable domain (other parts from reference TRBV15 and TRBJ1-1): DAMVIQNPRYQVTQFGKPVTLSCSQTLNHNVMYWYQQKSSQAPKLLFHYYDKDFNNEADTPDNFQSRRPNTSFCFLDIRSPGLGDTAMYLCATSHPKYRGEAFFGQGTRLTVV.